The following is a TCR beta chain sequence with its context. Its specificity is unknown. Sequencing was performed with immunoSEQ multiplex PCR; in TCRdb, only in-frame clones are kept and a portion is missing. There are almost 85,000 clones in the sample; roughly 87% occur only once, and around 0.19% lies in the top ten. The CDR3 is 17 amino acids. V trimming: 3 bases; J trimming: 8 bases; junction bases outside the gene matches: 15. In germline, CDR1 is SGHTA, CDR2 FQGTGA. The data derive from a study of OX40 agonist ivuxolimab in advanced cancers. Overall study: Anti-PD-1, anti-PD-L1 or anti-CTLA-4 therapy given earlier was allowed, and roughly 38% had some. A partial response was reached by three patients: one with hepatocellular carcinoma and two with cutaneous melanoma.

Whole-study results and caveats: The study did not work out the antigen specificity of the expanded peripheral T cells.

The V call is TRBV7-3, the J call TRBJ2-1; TRBD2 matches at 8 bases. The specimen was CD4+ or CD8+ T cells sorted from blood, collected in a trial of the OX40 agonist ivuxolimab. This receptor was taken from an adult with an advanced solid tumor such as melanoma, head and neck, liver or kidney cancer. The CDR3 DNA follows: TGTGCCAGCAGCTTTCTTTCCGGGACTAGGGACCCCGATGAGCAGTTCTTC. This codes for CASSFLSGTRDPDEQFF.